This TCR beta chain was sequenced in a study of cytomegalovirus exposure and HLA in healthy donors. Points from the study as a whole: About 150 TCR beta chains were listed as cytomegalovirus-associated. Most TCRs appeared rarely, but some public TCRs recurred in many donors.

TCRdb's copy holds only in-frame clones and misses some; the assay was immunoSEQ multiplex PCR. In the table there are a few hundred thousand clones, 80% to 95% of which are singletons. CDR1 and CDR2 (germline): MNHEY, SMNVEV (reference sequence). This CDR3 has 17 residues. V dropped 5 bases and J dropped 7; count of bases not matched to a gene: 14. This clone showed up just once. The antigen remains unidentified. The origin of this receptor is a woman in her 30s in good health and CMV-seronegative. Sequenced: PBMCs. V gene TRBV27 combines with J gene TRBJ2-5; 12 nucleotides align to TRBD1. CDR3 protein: CASSPRDGTGGRGTQYF. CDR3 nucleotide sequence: TGTGCCAGCAGTCCAAGGGACGGGACAGGGGGCAGGGGGACCCAGTACTTC.